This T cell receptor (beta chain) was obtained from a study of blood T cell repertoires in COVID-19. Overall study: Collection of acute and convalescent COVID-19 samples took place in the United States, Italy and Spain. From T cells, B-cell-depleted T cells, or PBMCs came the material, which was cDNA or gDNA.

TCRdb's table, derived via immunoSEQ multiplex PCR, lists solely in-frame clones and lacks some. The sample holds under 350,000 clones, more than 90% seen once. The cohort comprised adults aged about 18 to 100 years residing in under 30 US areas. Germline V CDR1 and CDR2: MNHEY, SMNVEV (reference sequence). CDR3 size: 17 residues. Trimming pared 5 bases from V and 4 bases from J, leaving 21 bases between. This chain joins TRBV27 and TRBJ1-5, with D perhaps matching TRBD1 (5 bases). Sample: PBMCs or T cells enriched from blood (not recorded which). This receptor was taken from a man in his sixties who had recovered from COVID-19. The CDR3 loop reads CASSPRQQSPINQPQHF. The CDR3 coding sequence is TGTGCCAGCAGTCCTCGACAGCAGTCCCCTATAAATCAGCCCCAGCATTTT.